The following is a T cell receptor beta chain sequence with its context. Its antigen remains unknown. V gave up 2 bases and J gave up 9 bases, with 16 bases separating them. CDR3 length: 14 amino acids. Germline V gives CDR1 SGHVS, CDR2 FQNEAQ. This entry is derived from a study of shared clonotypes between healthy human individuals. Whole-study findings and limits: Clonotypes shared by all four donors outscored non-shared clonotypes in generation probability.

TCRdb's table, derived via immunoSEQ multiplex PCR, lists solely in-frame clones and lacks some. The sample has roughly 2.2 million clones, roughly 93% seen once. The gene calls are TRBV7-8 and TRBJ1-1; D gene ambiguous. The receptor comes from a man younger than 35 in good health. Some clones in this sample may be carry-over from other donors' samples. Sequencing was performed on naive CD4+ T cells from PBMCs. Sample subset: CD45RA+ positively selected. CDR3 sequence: CASSLPLIEPKAFF. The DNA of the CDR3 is TGTGCCAGCAGCTTACCCCTAATTGAACCGAAAGCTTTCTTT.